The T cell receptor (beta chain) under discussion was sequenced for a study of regulatory T cells in long-lasting Graves disease. There are a few counts of this clonotype. Trimming left V 0 bases short and J 6 bases short, with 3 bases between. The CDR3 covers 11 residues. Germline CDR1 is ENHRY and CDR2 is SYGVKD. Building of the TCR beta libraries involved iRepertoire HTBI primers and Arm-PCR of CDR3 regions. TCRdb itself ran the multiplex PCR reads through MiXCR, one entry per CDR3 protein. The profile shows roughly 360,000 distinct CDR3 sequences, approximately 10% of them singletons. Time point in this sample: newly diagnosed GD, antithyroid drugs for less than 3 months. From RNA extracted from PBMCs, the TCR library was made. This sample was also put to use in a study of T cells in Graves' hyperthyroidism and ophthalmopathy.

The input for sequencing was peripheral blood mononuclear cells (PBMCs), taken at new diagnosis, from a patient treated with antithyroid drugs. V and J are TRBV10-3 and TRBJ2-7; D not certain. This clonotype was obtained from a woman aged 18-35 years with Graves disease. This CDR3 is CAISESVEQYF. The CDR3, as DNA: TGTGCCATCAGTGAGTCTGTCGAGCAGTACTTC.